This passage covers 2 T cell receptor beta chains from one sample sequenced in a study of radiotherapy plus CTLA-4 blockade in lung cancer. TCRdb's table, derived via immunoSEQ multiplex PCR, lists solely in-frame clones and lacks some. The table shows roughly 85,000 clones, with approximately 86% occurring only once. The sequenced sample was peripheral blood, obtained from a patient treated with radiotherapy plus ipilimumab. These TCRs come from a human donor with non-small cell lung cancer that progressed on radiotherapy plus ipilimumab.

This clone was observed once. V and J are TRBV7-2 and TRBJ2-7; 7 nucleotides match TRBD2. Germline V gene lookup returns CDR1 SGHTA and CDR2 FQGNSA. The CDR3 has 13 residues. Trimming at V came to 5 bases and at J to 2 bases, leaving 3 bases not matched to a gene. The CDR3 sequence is CASSVREAYEQYF. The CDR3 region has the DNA TGTGCCAGCAGCGTCCGGGAGGCCTACGAGCAGTACTTC.

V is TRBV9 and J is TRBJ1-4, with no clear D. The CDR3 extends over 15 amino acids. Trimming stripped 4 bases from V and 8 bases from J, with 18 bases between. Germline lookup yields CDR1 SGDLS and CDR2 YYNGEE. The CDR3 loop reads CASSPHVGATEKLFF. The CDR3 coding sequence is TGTGCCAGCAGCCCCCATGTGGGCGCGACCGAAAAACTGTTTTTT.